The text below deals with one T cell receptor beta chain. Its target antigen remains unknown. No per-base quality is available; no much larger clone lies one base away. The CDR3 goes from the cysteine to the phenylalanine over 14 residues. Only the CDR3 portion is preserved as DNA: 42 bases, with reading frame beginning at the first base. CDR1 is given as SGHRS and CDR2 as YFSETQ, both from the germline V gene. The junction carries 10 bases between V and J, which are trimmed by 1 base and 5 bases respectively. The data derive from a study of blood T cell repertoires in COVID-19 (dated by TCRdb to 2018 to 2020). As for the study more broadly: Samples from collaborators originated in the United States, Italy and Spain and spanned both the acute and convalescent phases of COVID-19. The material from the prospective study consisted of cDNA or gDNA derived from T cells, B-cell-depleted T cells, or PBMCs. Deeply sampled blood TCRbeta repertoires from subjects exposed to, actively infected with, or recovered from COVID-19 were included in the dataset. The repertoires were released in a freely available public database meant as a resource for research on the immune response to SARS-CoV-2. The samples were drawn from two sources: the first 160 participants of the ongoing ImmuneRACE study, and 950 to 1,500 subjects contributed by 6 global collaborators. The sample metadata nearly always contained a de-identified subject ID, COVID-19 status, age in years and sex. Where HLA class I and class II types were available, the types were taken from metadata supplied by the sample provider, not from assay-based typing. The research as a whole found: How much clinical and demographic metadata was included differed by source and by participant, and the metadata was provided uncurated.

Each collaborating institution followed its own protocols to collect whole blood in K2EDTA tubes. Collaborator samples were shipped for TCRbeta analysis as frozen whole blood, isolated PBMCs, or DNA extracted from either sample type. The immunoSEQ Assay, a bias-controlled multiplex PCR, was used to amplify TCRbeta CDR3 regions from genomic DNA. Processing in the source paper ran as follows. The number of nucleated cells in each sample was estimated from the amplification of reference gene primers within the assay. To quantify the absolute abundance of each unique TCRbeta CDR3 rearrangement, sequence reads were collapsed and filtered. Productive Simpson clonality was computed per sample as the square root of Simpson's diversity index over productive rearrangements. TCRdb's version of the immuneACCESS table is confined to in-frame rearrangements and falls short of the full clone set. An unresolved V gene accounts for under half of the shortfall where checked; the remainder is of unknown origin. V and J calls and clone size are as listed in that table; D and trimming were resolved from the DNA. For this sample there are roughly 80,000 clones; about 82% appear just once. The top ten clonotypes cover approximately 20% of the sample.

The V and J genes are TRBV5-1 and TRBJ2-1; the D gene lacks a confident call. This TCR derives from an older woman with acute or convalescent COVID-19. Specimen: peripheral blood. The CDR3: CASSLRDTNNEQFF. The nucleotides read TGCGCCAGCAGCTTGCGAGACACCAACAATGAGCAGTTCTTC.